The source of this T cell receptor (beta chain) is a study of PD-1 blockade in classical Hodgkin lymphoma. Study-level background: Patients were given intravenous nivolumab, 3 mg/kg, every 2 weeks. General observations from the study: The baseline diversity of complete responders showed similarity to that of newly diagnosed patients.

The trim removed 10 bases at V and 0 bases at J, leaving 6 bases unmatched. The germline V gene encodes CDR1 MRHNA and CDR2 SNTAGT. CDR3 size: 14 residues. Regarding this clone: Its antigen is unknown.

Produced via immunoSEQ multiplex PCR; TCRdb's table is partial and in-frame only. The table includes about 8,500 clones, roughly 87% detected once. Time point noted: cycle 4 day 1 (C4D1), after 6 weeks of nivolumab. Each and every patient relapsed after autologous stem cell transplantation, and patients got differing brentuximab vedotin exposure. The rearrangement links TRBV6-4 to TRBJ2-7; 10 bases line up with TRBD2. Sequencing used peripheral blood mononuclear cells (PBMCs), obtained before the fourth cycle of nivolumab. The receptor's source is a human donor with classical Hodgkin lymphoma. The CDR3 DNA is TGTGCCACTACAGCGGGAGGGTACTCCTACGAGCAGTACTTC. It specifies CATTAGGYSYEQYF.